Following are 32 T cell receptor beta chains from one sample sequenced in a study of T cell responses to AZD1222 COVID-19 vaccine. Some clones are missing from TCRdb's copy, which holds only in-frame ones; the method was immunoSEQ multiplex PCR. The sample has more than 150,000 clones, more than 75% seen once. This specimen was peripheral blood, taken on day 0 of MenACWY control vaccination. Every receptor here comes from an adult in good health.

This chain links TRBV2 with TRBJ2-3; the D gene is possibly TRBD2 (7 bases). The CDR3 is 13 residues long. The V gene's germline CDR1 is SNHLY and CDR2 FYNNEI. V was clipped by 3 bases and J by 4 bases, with 8 bases between them. The CDR3 bases are TGTGCCAGCAGTGAGCGGGGGCCAGATACGCAGTATTTT. This translates into CASSERGPDTQYF.

The chain couples TRBV7-8 to TRBJ1-6, with 8 bases fitting TRBD1. The CDR3 covers 15 residues. Per the germline V gene, CDR1 is SGHVS and CDR2 is FQNEAQ. J lost 8 bases, V lost 5 bases, and 8 bases had no gene match. DNA for the CDR3: TGTGCCAGCAGCCCACAGCAGGGGGCATATTCACCCCTCCACTTT. Amino acid sequence: CASSPQQGAYSPLHF.

This chain connects TRBV6-5 to TRBJ1-1; a weak D match, TRBD1 (5 bases). The CDR3 has 14 residues. CDR1 is MNHEY and CDR2 is SVGAGI in the germline V gene. Trimming shortened V by 5 bases and J by 5 bases, and 15 bases separated the two germline ends. Here the CDR3 reads CASSKSSGGTEAFF. Written as DNA, the CDR3 is TGTGCCAGCAGTAAAAGCTCCGGGGGAACTGAAGCTTTCTTT.

The chain is built from TRBV28 and TRBJ2-3, with 8 bases that match TRBD1. The germline CDR1 and CDR2 sequences are MDHEN and SYDVKM. V lost 4 bases to trimming and J lost 0 bases; unmatched junction nucleotides: 15. The CDR3 is 19 residues long. The CDR3 sequence: CASSSPAHGQGWSTDTQYF. The CDR3 bases are TGTGCCAGCAGTTCCCCCGCCCACGGACAGGGTTGGAGCACAGATACGCAGTATTTT.

The DNA for the CDR3 is TGTGCCAGCAGCGTCGGGGGGGCCCCGAACACTGAAGCTTTCTTT. It translates to CASSVGGAPNTEAFF. This rearrangement joins TRBV9 to TRBJ1-1; D perhaps matches TRBD1 (6 bases). Germline V gene lookup returns CDR1 SGDLS and CDR2 YYNGEE. The CDR3 is 15 amino acids. The V end lost 2 bases, the J end lost 1 base, and 12 bases lay between the germline ends.

The chain couples TRBV7-9 to TRBJ1-2, with no clear D. The CDR3 is 12 residues long. V lost 1 base, J lost 3 bases, and 3 bases lay in between. CDR1 and CDR2 from the germline V gene are SEHNR and FQNEAQ (reference sequence). CDR3 region: CASSLGDYGYTF. The CDR3 DNA is TGTGCCAGCAGCTTAGGAGACTATGGCTACACCTTC.

V gene TRBV5-1 combines with J gene TRBJ2-7; perhaps D is TRBD1 or TRBD2 (5 bases each). The CDR3 contains 15 residues. V was trimmed by 0 bases and J by 0 bases, leaving 10 bases between them. Germline V gene sequence: CDR1 SGHRS, CDR2 YFSETQ. CDR3 region: CASSLDHGTSYEQYF. CDR3 DNA: TGCGCCAGCAGCTTGGACCACGGGACCTCCTACGAGCAGTACTTC.

This chain uses TRBV7-9 with TRBJ1-4; no firm D call. The ends were cut back, 4 bases at V and 3 bases at J, with 6 bases in the middle. CDR1 and CDR2 (germline): SEHNR, FQNEAQ (reference sequence). The CDR3 is 13 amino acids. CDR3 DNA sequence: TGTGCCAGCAGCTACGGTCCTAATGAAAAACTGTTTTTT. This sequence encodes CASSYGPNEKLFF.

The CDR3 coding sequence is TGCAGCGTTGAGGTGGCCGGCAGTGAAGCTTTCTTT. As protein: CSVEVAGSEAFF. The genes are TRBV29-1 and TRBJ1-1; no firm D call. There are 12 residues in the CDR3. The V and J ends lost 3 bases and 7 bases respectively, with 12 bases between them. CDR1 is SQVTM and CDR2 is ANQGSEA in the germline V gene.

The chain has TRBV5-1 and TRBJ2-7; D uncertain. This CDR3 is built from 13 residues. Germline assignment: CDR1 SGHRS and CDR2 YFSETQ. Trimming took off 7 bases at V and 2 bases at J, with 13 bases between the two ends. The CDR3 region has the DNA TGCGCCAGCCGGGCGGAGACGGCCTACGAGCAGTACTTC. Protein: CASRAETAYEQYF.

The chain is built from TRBV2 and TRBJ2-1; D ambiguous. The V gene's germline CDR1 is SNHLY and CDR2 FYNNEI. The CDR3 is 14 amino acids. V gave up 0 bases and J gave up 7 bases, with 10 bases separating them. CDR3 coding DNA: TGTGCCAGCAGTGAAGCGGAACTCCAAAATGAGCAGTTCTTC. This encodes CASSEAELQNEQFF.

This chain connects TRBV10-3 to TRBJ2-1, with 8 bases fitting TRBD2. CDR3 length equals 14 residues. Germline CDR1 is ENHRY and CDR2 is SYGVKD. With 10 bases clipped from V and 3 bases from J, the junction kept 8 bases outside the gene matches. The CDR3 sequence is CATFNSGNYNEQFF. The CDR3 nucleotides read TGTGCCACCTTCAATAGCGGGAACTACAATGAGCAGTTCTTC.

This rearrangement joins TRBV6-1 to TRBJ2-7; D not resolved. Germline CDR1 reads MNHNS; CDR2 reads SASEGT. V gave up 1 base and J gave up 0 bases, with 10 bases separating them. The CDR3 has 15 residues. The CDR3 DNA follows: TGTGCCAGCAGTGAAGAGGGCGGAAGCTCCTACGAGCAGTACTTC. Translated: CASSEEGGSSYEQYF.

In this sample, this clone turned up once. The chain uses TRBV5-1 and TRBJ2-7, with a weak D call TRBD1 (6 bases). V lost 3 bases, J lost 3 bases, and 16 bases lay in between. The CDR3 spans 15 residues. The V gene's germline CDR1 is SGHRS and CDR2 YFSETQ. The CDR3 DNA reads as TGCGCCAGCAGCTCAGGGGATGTGGGTCTCTACGAGCAGTACTTC. The encoded protein is CASSSGDVGLYEQYF.

The J gene is TRBJ2-3, the V gene TRBV4-3, with 11 positions matching TRBD2. The CDR3 covers 16 residues. V shed 4 bases and J 4 bases; nucleotides not matched to a gene: 7. CDR1 is LGHNA, CDR2 YSLEER, per germline. CDR3 bases: TGCGCCAGCAGCCTCGATAGCGGGGGGGCCCCAGATACGCAGTATTTT. It is translated as CASSLDSGGAPDTQYF.

CDR3 DNA sequence: TGTGCCAGCAGTTACGGGGGGTCTGGAAACACCATATATTTT. It yields the protein CASSYGGSGNTIYF. The rearrangement links TRBV6-5 to TRBJ1-3; the D gene is possibly TRBD1 (5 bases). The CDR3 runs 14 residues. Germline V gene data show CDR1 as MNHEY and CDR2 as SVGAGI. Trimming left V 2 bases short and J 1 base short, with 6 bases between.

This clone was recorded only once. The rearrangement uses TRBV6-6 and TRBJ2-6, with 13 bases matching TRBD2. V was pared by 5 bases and J by 4 bases, with 5 bases of the junction left unmatched. The CDR3 has 17 residues. Germline CDR1 and CDR2: MNHNY and SVGAGI (reference sequence). The CDR3 nucleotides are TGTGCCAGCAGTCCGGGACTAGCGGGAACAGGGGCCAACGTCCTGACTTTC. Protein: CASSPGLAGTGANVLTF.

The chain employs TRBV7-3 and TRBJ2-3; 11 positions match TRBD1. The V and J ends lost 5 bases and 2 bases, in that order; junction bases with no gene match: 9. Germline V gives CDR1 SGHTA, CDR2 FQGTGA. The CDR3 is 17 amino acids. CDR3 nucleotides: TGTGCCAGCAGCAAGGGTGGGACAGGGGGACACACAGATACGCAGTATTTT. This encodes CASSKGGTGGHTDTQYF.

The sample holds a few counts of this clone. V and J are TRBV9 and TRBJ2-7; 8 positions agree with TRBD1. The V gene's germline CDR1 is SGDLS and CDR2 YYNGEE. After removal of 0 bases from V and 0 bases from J, the junction contained 8 bases not matched to a gene. The CDR3 sequence is 17 residues long. For the CDR3, the DNA is TGTGCCAGCAGCGTAGGTTCTACCGGGACAGGCTCCTACGAGCAGTACTTC. This sequence encodes CASSVGSTGTGSYEQYF.

The chain recombines TRBV7-8 with TRBJ1-3; D uncertain. Trimming took 1 base from V and 1 from J, leaving 11 bases between them. The CDR3 runs 16 residues. The V gene's germline CDR1 is SGHVS and CDR2 FQNEAQ. CDR3 protein: CASSLDFGVSGNTIYF. The CDR3 DNA sequence: TGTGCCAGCAGCTTAGATTTTGGCGTTTCTGGAAACACCATATATTTT.

The chain uses TRBV12-3 or TRBV12-4 and TRBJ2-1; D remains unclear. Trimming took 3 bases from V and 13 from J, leaving 10 bases between them. There are 11 residues in the CDR3. CDR3 in amino acids: CASSFALGQFF. Here the CDR3 DNA reads TGTGCCAGCAGTTTTGCGCTAGGTCAGTTCTTC.

V gene TRBV27 combines with J gene TRBJ2-5; D assignment may be TRBD1 or TRBD2 (5 bases each). This CDR3 comprises 12 residues. V was pared by 6 bases and J by 5 bases, with 10 bases between. CDR1 and CDR2 (germline): MNHEY, SMNVEV (reference sequence). In nucleotides, the CDR3 is TGTGCCAGCAGGGGGGTTGATGAGACCCAGTACTTC. It yields the protein CASRGVDETQYF.

This clone was detected only once. V is TRBV11-2 and J is TRBJ2-3; D remains ambiguous. Germline CDR1 is SGHAT and CDR2 is FQNNGV. The V end lost 4 bases, the J end lost 0 bases, and 8 bases lay between the germline ends. The CDR3 is made up of 14 amino acids. CDR3 bases: TGTGCCAGCAGCTCCGGCACTAGCACAGATACGCAGTATTTT. It codes for CASSSGTSTDTQYF.

V gene TRBV27 combines with J gene TRBJ1-6; TRBD1 matches 9 bases. The germline gives CDR1 MNHEY, CDR2 SMNVEV (reference sequence). The V segment lost 6 bases and the J segment 7 bases; nucleotides outside the gene matches: 4. CDR3 length: 14 amino acids. CDR3 DNA sequence: TGTGCCAGCAGATACGGGACAGGGAATTCACCCCTCCACTTT. It encodes CASRYGTGNSPLHF.

The chain recombines TRBV5-1 with TRBJ1-1; D might be TRBD1 (6 bases). The CDR3 runs 15 residues. The germline gives CDR1 SGHRS, CDR2 YFSETQ. Trimming shortened V by 3 bases and J by 0 bases, and 12 bases separated the two germline ends. The CDR3 coding sequence is TGCGCCAGCAGCTGGGGGGCGGGGATGAACACTGAAGCTTTCTTT. Translating gives CASSWGAGMNTEAFF.

In regard to this clone: A read error may produce the germline difference seen at one junction end. The chain combines TRBV7-9 with TRBJ2-7; a possible D gene is TRBD2 (6 bases). The CDR3 runs to 14 residues. Per the germline V gene, CDR1 is SEHNR and CDR2 is FQNEAQ (reference sequence). CDR3 loop: CASSLAGDSNEQYF. In nucleotides, the CDR3 is TGTGCCAGCAGCTTAGCTGGGGACTCCAACGAGCAGTACTTC.

This chain links TRBV6-4 with TRBJ2-3, with D possibly TRBD2 on 5 matching bases. The CDR3 is 15 amino acids. The V gene's germline CDR1 is MRHNA and CDR2 SNTAGT. V lost 3 bases, J lost 2 bases, and 12 bases lay in between. In DNA, the CDR3 is TGTGCCAGCAGTGAAGCCAGCGGCACCACAGATACGCAGTATTTT. Its protein is CASSEASGTTDTQYF.

The CDR3, as DNA: TGTGCCAGTAGTATTCTGGGTCCCACAGATACGCAGTATTTT. Translating it yields CASSILGPTDTQYF. The rearrangement uses TRBV19 and TRBJ2-3; D is unclear. The germline gives CDR1 LNHDA, CDR2 SQIVND (reference sequence). CDR3 length: 14 amino acids. V dropped 3 bases and J dropped 2 bases, with 9 bases sitting between them.

This chain links TRBV28 with TRBJ2-3; TRBD2 agrees at 8 bases. The CDR3 has 14 residues. The trim removed 6 bases at V and 2 bases at J, leaving 4 bases unmatched. Germline assignment: CDR1 MDHEN and CDR2 SYDVKM. The CDR3: CASSRGGITDTQYF. The CDR3 nucleotides read TGTGCCAGCAGCCGCGGGGGGATCACAGATACGCAGTATTTT.

This chain connects TRBV7-4 to TRBJ1-5; D might be TRBD1 (5 bases). This CDR3 is built from 14 residues. From germline, CDR1 is SGHVT and CDR2 SQSDAQ. The V and J ends lost 4 bases and 7 bases respectively, with 14 bases between them. CDR3 residues: CASSSRDLYQPQHF. The DNA of the CDR3 is TGTGCCAGCAGCTCCCGGGACCTTTACCAGCCCCAGCATTTT.

V usage is TRBV29-1 and J usage is TRBJ1-2; a possible D gene is TRBD1 (6 bases). Germline V gene lookup returns CDR1 SQVTM and CDR2 ANQGSEA. This CDR3 contains 13 residues. Trimming cost V 7 bases and J 7 bases, with 19 bases left between them. The CDR3 nucleotides read TGCAGCGCCCCCGAGGGGGTTAACGGTGGCTACACCTTC. The encoded protein is CSAPEGVNGGYTF.

V usage is TRBV6-4 and J usage is TRBJ1-2, with 10 bases aligning to TRBD1. This CDR3 has 13 amino acids. Germline V gives CDR1 MRHNA, CDR2 SNTAGT. Losses at the gene ends were 4 bases for V and 13 bases for J; bases not matched to a gene: 9. The CDR3 DNA reads as TGTGCCAGCAGTGCCCTGGGACAGGGGATCCGCACCTTC. This encodes CASSALGQGIRTF.